This T cell receptor beta chain was found in a study of blood T cell repertoires in COVID-19. Turning to the study itself: PBMCs, B-cell-depleted T cells, or T cells provided the cDNA or gDNA that made up the material.

Germline lookup yields CDR1 SGHRS and CDR2 YFSETQ. The CDR3 is 13 residues long. Trimming removed 4 bases from V and 8 bases from J; junction bases left unmatched: 8. Authors' methods: Nucleated cell counts were estimated from reference gene primer amplification. TCRdb's table, derived via immunoSEQ multiplex PCR, lists solely in-frame clones and lacks some. The DNA gave D and trimming, while V, J and clone size come from that table. The table records 13,000 or so clones, roughly 90% of them present only once. The V and J genes are TRBV5-1 and TRBJ1-2; 7 positions match TRBD1. Sequenced material: peripheral blood. This clonotype originated in a man between 70 and 80 years old with active COVID-19. In DNA form, the CDR3 reads TGCGCCAGCAGCCTACAGGGGAATAGCGGCTACACCTTC. It is translated as CASSLQGNSGYTF.